The text below deals with one T cell receptor (beta chain). This entry belongs to a study of identical twins. Trimming took 4 bases from V and 2 from J, leaving 10 bases between them. The CDR3 has 14 amino acids. Germline CDR1 and CDR2: SEHNR and FQNEAQ (reference sequence). cDNA carried unique molecular identifiers, and a universal primer site was added by template switching. In TCRdb, the 5' RACE reads were re-called with MiXCR into one record per CDR3 protein. This repertoire shows under 900,000 distinct CDR3 sequences, 15% to 20% found once; its top ten account for around 12%. In addition, the sample was reused for a study of T cells expressing NK-cell markers. That study adds: Among the eight sequenced donors, seven tested HCMV-seropositive and one tested seronegative.

Sequencing input: PBMCs. The chain recombines TRBV7-9 with TRBJ2-3, with D unresolved. The clonotype comes from a woman aged 18-29 years in good health. The CDR3 nucleotides are TGTGCCAGCAGCTCACACCTTTACACAGATACGCAGTATTTT. This gives the protein CASSSHLYTDTQYF.